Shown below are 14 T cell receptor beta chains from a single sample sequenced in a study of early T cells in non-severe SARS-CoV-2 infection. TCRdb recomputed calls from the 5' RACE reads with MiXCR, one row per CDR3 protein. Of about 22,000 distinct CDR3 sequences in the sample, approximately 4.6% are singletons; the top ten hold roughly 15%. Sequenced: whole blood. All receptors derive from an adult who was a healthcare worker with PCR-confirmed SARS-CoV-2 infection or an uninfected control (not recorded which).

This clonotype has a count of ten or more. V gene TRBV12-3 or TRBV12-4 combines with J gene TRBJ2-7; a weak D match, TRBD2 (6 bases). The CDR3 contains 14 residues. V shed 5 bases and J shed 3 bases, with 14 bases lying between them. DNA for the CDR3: TGTGCCAGCAGTCTAGATGGAGGGAACTACGAGCAGTACTTC. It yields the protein CASSLDGGNYEQYF.

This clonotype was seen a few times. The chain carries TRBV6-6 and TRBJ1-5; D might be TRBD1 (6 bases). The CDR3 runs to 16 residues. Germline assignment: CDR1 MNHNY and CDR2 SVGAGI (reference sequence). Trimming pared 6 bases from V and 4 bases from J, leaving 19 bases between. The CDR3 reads CASRRGKTGSNQPQHF. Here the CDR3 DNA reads TGTGCCAGCAGGCGTGGGAAAACAGGGAGTAATCAGCCCCAGCATTTT.

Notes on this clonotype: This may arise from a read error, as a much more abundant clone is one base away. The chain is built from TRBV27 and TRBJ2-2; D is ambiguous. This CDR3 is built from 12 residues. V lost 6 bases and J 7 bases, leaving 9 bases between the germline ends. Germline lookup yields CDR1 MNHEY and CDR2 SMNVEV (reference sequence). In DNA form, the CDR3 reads TGTGCCAGCAGATTAAACTTCGGGGAGCTGTTTTTT. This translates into CASRLNFGELFF.

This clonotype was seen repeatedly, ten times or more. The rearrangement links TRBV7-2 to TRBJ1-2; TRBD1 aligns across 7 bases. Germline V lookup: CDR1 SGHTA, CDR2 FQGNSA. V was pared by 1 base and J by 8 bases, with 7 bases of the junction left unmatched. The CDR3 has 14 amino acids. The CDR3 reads CASSLEAGGYGYTF. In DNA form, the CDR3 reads TGTGCCAGCAGCTTAGAGGCAGGGGGTTACGGCTACACCTTC.

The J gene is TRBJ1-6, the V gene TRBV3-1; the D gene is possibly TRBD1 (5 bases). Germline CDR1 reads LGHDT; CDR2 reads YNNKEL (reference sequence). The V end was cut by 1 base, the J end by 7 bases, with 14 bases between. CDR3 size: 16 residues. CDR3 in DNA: TGTGCCAGCAGCCAAGGGATAGGGGCTGGAAATTCACCCCTCCACTTT. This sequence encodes CASSQGIGAGNSPLHF.

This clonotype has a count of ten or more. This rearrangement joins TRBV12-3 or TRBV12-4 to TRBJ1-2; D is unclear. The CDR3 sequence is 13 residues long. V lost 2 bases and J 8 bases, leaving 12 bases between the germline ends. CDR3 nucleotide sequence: TGTGCCAGCAGTTTAAGAGGAAGCTGGGGCTACACCTTC. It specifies CASSLRGSWGYTF.

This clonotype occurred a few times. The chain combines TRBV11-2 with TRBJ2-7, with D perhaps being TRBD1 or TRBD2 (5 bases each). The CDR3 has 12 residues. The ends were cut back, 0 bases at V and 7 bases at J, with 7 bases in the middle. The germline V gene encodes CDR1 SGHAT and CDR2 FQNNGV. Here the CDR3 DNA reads TGTGCCAGCAGCTTAGATGAGGGGGAGCAGTACTTC. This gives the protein CASSLDEGEQYF.

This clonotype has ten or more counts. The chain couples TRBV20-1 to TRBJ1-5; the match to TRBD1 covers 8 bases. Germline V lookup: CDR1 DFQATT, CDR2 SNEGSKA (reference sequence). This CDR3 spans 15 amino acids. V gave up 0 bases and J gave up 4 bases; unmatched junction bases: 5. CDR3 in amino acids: CSARDKGQENQPQHF. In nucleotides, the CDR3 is TGCAGTGCTAGAGATAAGGGACAGGAAAATCAGCCCCAGCATTTT.

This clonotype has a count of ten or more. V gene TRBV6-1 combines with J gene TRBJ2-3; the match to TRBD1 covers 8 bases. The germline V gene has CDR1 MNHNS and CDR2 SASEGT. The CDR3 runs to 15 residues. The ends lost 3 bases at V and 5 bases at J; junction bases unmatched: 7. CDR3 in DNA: TGTGCCAGCAGTGACAGGGGGCTAGAGATAGATACGCAGTATTTT. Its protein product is CASSDRGLEIDTQYF.

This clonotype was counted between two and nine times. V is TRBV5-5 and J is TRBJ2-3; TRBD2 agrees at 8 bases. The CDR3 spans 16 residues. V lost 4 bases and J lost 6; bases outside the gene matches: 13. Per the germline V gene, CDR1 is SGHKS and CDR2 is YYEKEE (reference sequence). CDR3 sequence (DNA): TGTGCCAGCAGCCCTCTTAAGGAGCGGGGGACTGATACGCAGTATTTT. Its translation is CASSPLKERGTDTQYF.

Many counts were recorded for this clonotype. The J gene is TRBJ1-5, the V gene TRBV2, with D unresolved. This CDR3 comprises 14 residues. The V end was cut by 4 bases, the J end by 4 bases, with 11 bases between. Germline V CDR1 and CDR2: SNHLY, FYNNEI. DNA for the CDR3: TGTGCCAGCAGTGGGAGTCTCGGAAATCAGCCCCAGCATTTT. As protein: CASSGSLGNQPQHF.

The CDR3 is CASSFSRGLGANVLTF. The CDR3 DNA reads as TGTGCCAGCAGTTTTTCAAGGGGACTAGGGGCCAACGTCCTGACTTTC. The chain recombines TRBV11-1 with TRBJ2-6, with TRBD2 identical over 7 bases. Per germline, CDR1 SGHAT and CDR2 FQDESV (reference sequence). This CDR3 is 16 amino acids long. V was pared by 6 bases and J by 4 bases, with 9 bases of the junction left unmatched.

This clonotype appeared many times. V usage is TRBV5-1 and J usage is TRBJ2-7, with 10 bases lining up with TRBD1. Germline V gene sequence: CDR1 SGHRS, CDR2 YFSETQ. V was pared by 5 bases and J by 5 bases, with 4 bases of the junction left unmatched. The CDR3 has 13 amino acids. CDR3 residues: CASRDRGTHEQYF. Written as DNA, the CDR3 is TGCGCCAGCAGGGACAGGGGGACCCACGAGCAGTACTTC.

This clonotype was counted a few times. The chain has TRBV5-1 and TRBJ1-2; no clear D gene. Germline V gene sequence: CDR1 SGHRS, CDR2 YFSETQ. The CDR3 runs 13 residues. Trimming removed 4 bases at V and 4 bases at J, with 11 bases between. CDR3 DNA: TGCGCCAGCAGCGAAGGAAGCCTCTATGGCTACACCTTC. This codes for CASSEGSLYGYTF.